This is a list of T cell receptor beta chains from one sample in a study of control samples from healthy donors and cancer patients. The table came from immunoSEQ multiplex PCR; TCRdb's copy has only in-frame clones and leaves some out. The data hold 150,000 or so clones, with about 94% observed a single time. The sequenced sample consisted of blood. The receptors were sampled from a woman aged 40 to 49 in good health. The CDR3 runs from the conserved cysteine through the conserved F or W. D genes are given only for firm matches. Clone sizes are given selectively: once, few, many, or a class where the clone is expanded.

j_call d_call v_call clone_size cdr3_aa cdr3_nt
TRBJ1-1 TRBD1 TRBV10-3 . CAIRGQGILEAFF TGTGCCATCAGAGGACAGGGAATCCTTGAAGCTTTCTTT
TRBJ2-7 TRBD2 TRBV2 . CASSEEVAGGYEQYF TGTGCCAGCAGTGAAGAGGTAGCGGGGGGCTACGAGCAGTACTTC
TRBJ2-7 . TRBV5-1 . CASSFRQGYEQYF TGCGCCAGCAGCTTTAGGCAGGGCTACGAGCAGTACTTC
TRBJ1-2 . TRBV11-2 . CASSPGRGWNYGYTF TGTGCCAGCAGCCCCGGGCGCGGCTGGAACTATGGCTACACCTTC
TRBJ1-3 . TRBV25-1 once CASSDYSTAGNTIYF TGTGCCAGCAGTGACTATAGCACGGCTGGAAACACCATATATTTT
TRBJ2-7 . TRBV9 . CASSVRGGSYEQYF TGTGCCAGCAGCGTAAGGGGGGGCTCCTACGAGCAGTACTTC
TRBJ2-7 . TRBV5-4 . CASSVYMTYEQYF TGTGCCAGCAGCGTTTACATGACCTACGAGCAGTACTTC
TRBJ2-1 TRBD1 TRBV12-5 once CASGQRQGVSSYNEQFF TGTGCTAGTGGTCAAAGACAGGGGGTATCCTCCTACAATGAGCAGTTCTTC
TRBJ1-1 . TRBV7-9 . CASSLGGPREAFF TGTGCCAGCAGCCTTGGCGGACCGAGAGAAGCTTTCTTT
TRBJ1-2 TRBD1 TRBV30 . CAWLQGAHGYTF TGTGCCTGGCTGCAGGGGGCGCATGGCTACACCTTC
TRBJ2-5 TRBD2 TRBV9 . CASSSSTSGRAGETQYF TGTGCCAGCAGCTCCTCGACTAGCGGGAGGGCCGGAGAGACCCAGTACTTC
TRBJ1-6 . TRBV7-2 . CASSLWNNNSPLHF TGTGCCAGCAGCTTATGGAACAATAATTCACCCCTCCACTTT
TRBJ1-1 . TRBV12-3/TRBV12-4 . CASSKGHTEAFF TGTGCCAGCAGTAAGGGACACACTGAAGCTTTCTTT
TRBJ1-5 . TRBV20-1 . CSASSSSGQHF TGCAGTGCTAGTTCGTCCTCAGGCCAGCATTTT
TRBJ1-2 . TRBV7-2 . CASSLESGVGHYGYTF TGTGCCAGCAGCTTAGAGTCCGGGGTAGGCCACTATGGCTACACCTTC
TRBJ1-4 . TRBV19 . CASSIMASTNEKLFF TGTGCCAGTAGTATCATGGCGTCAACTAATGAAAAACTGTTTTTT
TRBJ1-2 . TRBV19 . CASSSQTTNYGYTF TGTGCCAGTAGTTCCCAGACAACTAACTATGGCTACACCTTC
TRBJ1-2 . TRBV6-2/TRBV6-3 . CASSYSTRPNYGYTF TGTGCCAGCAGTTACTCGACCCGGCCTAACTATGGCTACACCTTC
TRBJ2-6 . TRBV7-2 . CASTLQGGANVLTF TGTGCCAGCACCCTCCAGGGAGGGGCCAACGTCCTGACTTTC
TRBJ2-7 . TRBV23-1 . CASSQSRFQGPLYYEQYF TGCGCCAGCAGTCAATCGAGGTTTCAGGGACCACTCTACTACGAGCAGTACTTC
TRBJ2-7 . TRBV6-5 once CASSRAGLEQYF TGTGCCAGCAGTCGCGCTGGGCTCGAGCAGTACTTC
TRBJ2-7 . TRBV19 . CASSNKGRGAYEQYF TGTGCCAGTAGTAATAAAGGACGGGGAGCCTACGAGCAGTACTTC
TRBJ2-2 . TRBV5-6 . CASGMNRVSNTGELFF TGTGCCAGCGGGATGAACAGGGTCTCGAACACCGGGGAGCTGTTTTTT
TRBJ2-2 TRBD1 TRBV12-3/TRBV12-4 . CASSDRDTGELFF TGTGCCAGCAGTGACAGGGACACCGGGGAGCTGTTTTTT
TRBJ2-7 TRBD1 TRBV19 . CASSIAVFRTGPTGSSYEQYF TGTGCCAGTAGTATAGCGGTATTCCGGACAGGACCCACTGGTTCCTCCTACGAGCAGTACTTC
TRBJ1-5 TRBD1 TRBV5-6 . CASSRNDRDFQPQHF TGTGCCAGCAGCAGAAACGACAGGGACTTTCAGCCCCAGCATTTT
TRBJ2-7 . TRBV5-4 . CASSQMTGSYEQYF TGTGCCAGCAGCCAAATGACAGGTTCCTACGAGCAGTACTTC
TRBJ2-1 TRBD2 TRBV29-1 . CSVFPGGGGNEQFF TGCAGCGTTTTCCCGGGAGGAGGTGGGAATGAGCAGTTCTTC
TRBJ1-2 . TRBV15 . CATSRVEYGYTF TGTGCCACCAGCAGAGTAGAGTATGGCTACACCTTC
TRBJ2-7 . TRBV6-6 . CASSLSSSPISTYEQYF TGTGCCAGCAGTCTGTCGAGTAGCCCGATTTCAACCTACGAGCAGTACTTC
TRBJ1-1 TRBD1 TRBV7-9 . CASSPGGRDTEAFF TGTGCCAGCAGCCCAGGGGGTAGGGACACTGAAGCTTTCTTT
TRBJ1-1 TRBD1 TRBV15 . CATSRRDRAREAFF TGTGCCACCAGCAGACGGGACAGGGCGAGAGAAGCTTTCTTT
TRBJ1-1 TRBD1 TRBV19 . CASSLGQGFGTEAFF TGTGCCAGTAGTCTCGGACAGGGATTCGGCACTGAAGCTTTCTTT
TRBJ1-1 . TRBV29-1 . CSVAVFTVRGVNTEAFF TGCAGCGTTGCCGTATTCACCGTTAGAGGGGTGAACACTGAAGCTTTCTTT
TRBJ2-2 . TRBV30 . CAWSVSNTGELFF TGTGCCTGGAGCGTGTCGAACACCGGGGAGCTGTTTTTT
TRBJ2-7 . TRBV12-2 . CASRLRGEAGGLLAYEQYF TGTGCAAGTCGCTTACGAGGGGAAGCGGGAGGGCTGTTGGCCTACGAGCAGTACTTC
TRBJ1-6 . TRBV19 . CASSDPNTYNSPLHF TGTGCCAGTAGTGACCCGAACACCTATAATTCACCCCTCCACTTT
TRBJ1-2 . TRBV19 . CASSIDRQGGAYGYTF TGTGCCAGTAGTATAGATCGCCAGGGTGGGGCCTATGGCTACACCTTC
TRBJ2-7 . TRBV5-1 . CASSLRVSSYEQYF TGCGCCAGCAGCTTGCGGGTGAGCTCCTACGAGCAGTACTTC